This T cell receptor (beta chain) was sequenced during a study of T cells in tumors after PD-1 blockade. Across the study: Patients received pembrolizumab 200 mg every 3 weeks or cemiplimab 350 mg every 2 weeks.

The germline gives CDR1 SNHLY, CDR2 FYNNEI. V lost 6 bases to trimming and J lost 1 base, with 9 bases between them. CDR3 length: 13 residues. Template: tumor biopsy or peripheral blood genomic DNA, about 616-6,004 ng per sample. Only in-frame clones appear in the TCRdb table, and some are missing; sequencing was by immunoSEQ multiplex PCR. The sample lists 55,000 to 70,000 clones, about 82% occurring once. Sequencing used PBMCs, obtained before anti-PD-1 treatment. This sequence originates from a human donor with basal cell carcinoma. V is TRBV2 and J is TRBJ1-1, with a possible D match to TRBD1 (6 bases). The CDR3 nucleotides read TGTGCCAGCAGGGGACATACGAACACTGAAGCTTTCTTT. It codes for CASRGHTNTEAFF.